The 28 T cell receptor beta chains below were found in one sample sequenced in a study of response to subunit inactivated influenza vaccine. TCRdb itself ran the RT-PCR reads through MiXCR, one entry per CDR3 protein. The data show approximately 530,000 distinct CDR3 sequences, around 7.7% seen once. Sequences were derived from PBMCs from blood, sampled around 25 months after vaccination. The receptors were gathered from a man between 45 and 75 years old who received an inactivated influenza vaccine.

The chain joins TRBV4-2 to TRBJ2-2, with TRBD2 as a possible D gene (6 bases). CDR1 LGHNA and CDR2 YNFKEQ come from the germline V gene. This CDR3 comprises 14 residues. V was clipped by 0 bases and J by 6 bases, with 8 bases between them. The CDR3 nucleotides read TGTGCCAGCAGCCAAGAACTAGCCCCCGGGGAGCTGTTTTTT. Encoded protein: CASSQELAPGELFF.

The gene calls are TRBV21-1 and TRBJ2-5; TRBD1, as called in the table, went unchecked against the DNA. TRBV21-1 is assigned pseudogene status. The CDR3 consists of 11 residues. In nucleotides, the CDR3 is TGTGCCAGGACCCGGGGAGGGACCCAGTACTTC. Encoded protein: CARTRGGTQYF.

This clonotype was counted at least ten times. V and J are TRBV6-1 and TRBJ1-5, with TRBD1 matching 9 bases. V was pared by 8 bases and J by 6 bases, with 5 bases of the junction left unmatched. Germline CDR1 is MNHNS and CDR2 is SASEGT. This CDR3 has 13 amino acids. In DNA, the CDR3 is TGTGCCAGCCTTGGGACAGGGCGTCAGCCCCAGCATTTT. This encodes CASLGTGRQPQHF.

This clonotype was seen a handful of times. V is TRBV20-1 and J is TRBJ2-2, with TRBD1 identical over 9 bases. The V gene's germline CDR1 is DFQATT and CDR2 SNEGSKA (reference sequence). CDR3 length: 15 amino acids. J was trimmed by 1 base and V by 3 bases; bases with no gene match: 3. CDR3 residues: CSASGQGLNTGELFF. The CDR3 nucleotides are TGCAGTGCTAGCGGACAGGGGCTGAACACCGGGGAGCTGTTTTTT.

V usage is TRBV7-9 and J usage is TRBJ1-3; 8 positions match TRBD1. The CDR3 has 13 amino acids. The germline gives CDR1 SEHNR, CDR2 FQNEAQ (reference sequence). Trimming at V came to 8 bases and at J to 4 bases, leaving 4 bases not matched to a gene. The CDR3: CASDQGAGNTIYF. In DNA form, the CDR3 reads TGTGCCAGCGATCAGGGGGCCGGAAACACCATATATTTT. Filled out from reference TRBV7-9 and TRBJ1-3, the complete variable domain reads DTGVSQNPRHKITKRGQNVTFRCDPISEHNRLYWYRQTLGQGPEFLTYFQNEAQLEKSRLLSDRFSAERPKGSFSTLEIQRTEQGDSAMYLCASDQGAGNTIYFGEGSWLTVV.

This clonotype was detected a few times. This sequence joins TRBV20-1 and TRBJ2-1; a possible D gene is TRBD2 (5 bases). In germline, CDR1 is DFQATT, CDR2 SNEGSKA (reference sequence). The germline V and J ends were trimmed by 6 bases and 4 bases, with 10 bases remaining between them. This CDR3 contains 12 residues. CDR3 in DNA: TGCAGTGCAGGAGCGGATTACAATGAGCAGTTCTTC. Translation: CSAGADYNEQFF.

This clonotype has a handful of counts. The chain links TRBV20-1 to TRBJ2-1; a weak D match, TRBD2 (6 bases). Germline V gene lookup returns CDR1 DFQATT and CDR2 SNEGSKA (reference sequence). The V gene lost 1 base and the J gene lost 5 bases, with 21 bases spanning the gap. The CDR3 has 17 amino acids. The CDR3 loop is CSARALLRTGLNNEQFF. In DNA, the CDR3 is TGCAGTGCTAGAGCCCTACTTAGGACGGGACTCAACAATGAGCAGTTCTTC.

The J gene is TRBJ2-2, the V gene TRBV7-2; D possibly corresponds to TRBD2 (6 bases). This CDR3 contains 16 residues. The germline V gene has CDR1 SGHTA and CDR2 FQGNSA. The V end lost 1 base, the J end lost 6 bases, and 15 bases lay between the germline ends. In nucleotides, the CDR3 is TGTGCCAGCAGCTTAGTCGGGGGAGGAATGGCCGGGGAGCTGTTTTTT. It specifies CASSLVGGGMAGELFF. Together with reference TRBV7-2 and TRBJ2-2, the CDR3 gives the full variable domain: GAGVSQSPSNKVTEKGKDVELRCDPISGHTALYWYRQSLGQGLEFLIYFQGNSAPDKSGLPSDRFSAERTGGSVSTLTIQRTQQEDSAVYLCASSLVGGGMAGELFFGEGSRLTVL.

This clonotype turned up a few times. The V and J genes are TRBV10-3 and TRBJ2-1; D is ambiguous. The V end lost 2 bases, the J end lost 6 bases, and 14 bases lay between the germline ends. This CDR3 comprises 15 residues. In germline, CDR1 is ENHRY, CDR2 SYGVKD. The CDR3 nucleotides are TGTGCCATCAGTGAGGGTCTAGGCCAATTCAATGAGCAGTTCTTC. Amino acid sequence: CAISEGLGQFNEQFF.

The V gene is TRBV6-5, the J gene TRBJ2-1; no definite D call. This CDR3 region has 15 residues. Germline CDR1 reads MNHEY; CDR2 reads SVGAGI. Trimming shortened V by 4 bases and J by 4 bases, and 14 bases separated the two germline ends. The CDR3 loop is CASSLTPDRYNEQFF. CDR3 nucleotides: TGTGCCAGCAGTTTGACCCCCGACCGATACAATGAGCAGTTCTTC.

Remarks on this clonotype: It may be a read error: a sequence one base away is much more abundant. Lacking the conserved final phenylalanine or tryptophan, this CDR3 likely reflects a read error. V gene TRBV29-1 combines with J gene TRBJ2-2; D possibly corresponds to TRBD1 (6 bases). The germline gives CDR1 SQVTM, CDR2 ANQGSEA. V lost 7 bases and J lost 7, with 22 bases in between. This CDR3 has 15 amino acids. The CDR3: CSATFGQGLSGELFI. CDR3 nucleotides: TGCAGCGCGACTTTTGGGCAGGGGCTAAGCGGGGAGCTGTTTATT.

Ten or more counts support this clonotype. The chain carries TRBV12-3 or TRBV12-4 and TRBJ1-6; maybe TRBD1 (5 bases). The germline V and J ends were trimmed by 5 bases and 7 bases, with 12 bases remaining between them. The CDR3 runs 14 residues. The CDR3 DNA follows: TGTGCCAGCAGTCACCGGGACGGGAATTCACCCCTCCACTTT. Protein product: CASSHRDGNSPLHF.

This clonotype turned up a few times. The DNA of the CDR3 is TGTGCCAGCAGTTTCGGCGGGGTCCTCTCTGGGGCCAACGTCCTGACTTTC. Translating it yields CASSFGGVLSGANVLTF. This rearrangement joins TRBV28 to TRBJ2-6; a weak D match, TRBD2 (6 bases). This CDR3 has 17 residues. From germline, CDR1 is MDHEN and CDR2 SYDVKM. Trimming left V 3 bases short and J 0 bases short, with 12 bases between.

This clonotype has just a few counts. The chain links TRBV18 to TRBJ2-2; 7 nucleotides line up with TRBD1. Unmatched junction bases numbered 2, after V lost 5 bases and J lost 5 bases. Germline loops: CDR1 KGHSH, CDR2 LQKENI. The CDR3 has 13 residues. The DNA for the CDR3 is TGTGCCAGCTCAGCGACAGGGACCGGGGAGCTGTTTTTT. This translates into CASSATGTGELFF.

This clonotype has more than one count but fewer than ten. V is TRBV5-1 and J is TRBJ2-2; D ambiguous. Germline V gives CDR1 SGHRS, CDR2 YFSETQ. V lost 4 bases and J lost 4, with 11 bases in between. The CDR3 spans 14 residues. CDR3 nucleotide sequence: TGCGCCAGCAGCAGAATAGGCCTCACCGGGGAGCTGTTTTTT. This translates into CASSRIGLTGELFF.

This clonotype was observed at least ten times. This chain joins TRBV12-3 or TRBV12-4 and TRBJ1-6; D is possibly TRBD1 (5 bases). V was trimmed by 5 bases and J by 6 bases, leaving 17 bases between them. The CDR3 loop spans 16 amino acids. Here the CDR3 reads CASSRSSGTVNSPLHF. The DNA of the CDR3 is TGTGCCAGCAGTAGAAGCTCCGGGACGGTTAATTCACCCCTCCACTTT.

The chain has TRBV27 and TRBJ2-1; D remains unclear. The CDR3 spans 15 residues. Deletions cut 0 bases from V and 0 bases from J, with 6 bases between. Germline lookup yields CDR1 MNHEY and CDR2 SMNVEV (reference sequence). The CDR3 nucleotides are TGTGCCAGCAGTTTATCTGTGAGCTCCTACAATGAGCAGTTCTTC. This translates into CASSLSVSSYNEQFF.

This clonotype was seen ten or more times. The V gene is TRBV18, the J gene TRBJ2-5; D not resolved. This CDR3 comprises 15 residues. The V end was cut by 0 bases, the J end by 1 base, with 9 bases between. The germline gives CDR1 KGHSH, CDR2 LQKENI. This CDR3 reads CASSPPGRVQETQYF. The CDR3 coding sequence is TGTGCCAGCTCACCACCCGGCAGAGTCCAAGAGACCCAGTACTTC. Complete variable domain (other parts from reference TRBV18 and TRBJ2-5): NAGVMQNPRHLVRRRGQEARLRCSPMKGHSHVYWYRQLPEEGLKFMVYLQKENIIDESGMPKERFSAEFPKEGPSILRIQQVVRGDSAAYFCASSPPGRVQETQYFGPGTRLLVL.

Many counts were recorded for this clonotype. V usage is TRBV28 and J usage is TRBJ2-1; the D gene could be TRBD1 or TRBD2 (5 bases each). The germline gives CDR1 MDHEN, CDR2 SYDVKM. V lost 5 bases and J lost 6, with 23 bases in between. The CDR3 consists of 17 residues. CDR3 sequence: CASSVAGRRGSLNEQFF. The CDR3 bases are TGTGCCAGCAGTGTCGCGGGTCGTAGGGGTTCCCTCAATGAGCAGTTCTTC.

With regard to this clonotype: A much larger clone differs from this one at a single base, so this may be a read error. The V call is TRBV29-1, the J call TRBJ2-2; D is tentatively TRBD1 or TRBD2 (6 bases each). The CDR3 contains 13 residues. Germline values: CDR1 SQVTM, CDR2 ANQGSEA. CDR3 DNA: TGCAGCGTTAGACAGGCGAACACCGGGGGGCTGTTTTTT. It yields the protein CSVRQANTGGLFF.

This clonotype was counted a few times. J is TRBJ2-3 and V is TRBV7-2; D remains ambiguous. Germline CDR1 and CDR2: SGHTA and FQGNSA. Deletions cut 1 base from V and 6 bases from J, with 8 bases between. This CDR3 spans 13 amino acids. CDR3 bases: TGTGCCAGCAGCTTAGATTTCTCGGATACGCAGTATTTT. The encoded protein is CASSLDFSDTQYF.

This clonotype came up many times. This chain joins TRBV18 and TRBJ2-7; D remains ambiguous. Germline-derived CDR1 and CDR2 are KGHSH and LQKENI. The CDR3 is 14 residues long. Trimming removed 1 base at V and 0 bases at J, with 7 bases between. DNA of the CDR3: TGTGCCAGCTCACCACGGACGGACTCCTACGAGCAGTACTTC. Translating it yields CASSPRTDSYEQYF.

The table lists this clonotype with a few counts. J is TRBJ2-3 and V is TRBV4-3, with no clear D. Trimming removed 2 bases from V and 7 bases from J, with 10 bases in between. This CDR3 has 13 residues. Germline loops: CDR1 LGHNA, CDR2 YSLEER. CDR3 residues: CASSQRSGHTQYF. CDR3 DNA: TGCGCCAGCAGCCAAAGATCTGGACATACGCAGTATTTT.

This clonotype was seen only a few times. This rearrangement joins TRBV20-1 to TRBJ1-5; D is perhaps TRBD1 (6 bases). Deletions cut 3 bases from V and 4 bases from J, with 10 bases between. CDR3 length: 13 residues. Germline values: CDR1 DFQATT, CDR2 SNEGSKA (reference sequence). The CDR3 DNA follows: TGCAGTGCTAGTCCGACAGGAAATCAGCCCCAGCATTTT. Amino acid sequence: CSASPTGNQPQHF.

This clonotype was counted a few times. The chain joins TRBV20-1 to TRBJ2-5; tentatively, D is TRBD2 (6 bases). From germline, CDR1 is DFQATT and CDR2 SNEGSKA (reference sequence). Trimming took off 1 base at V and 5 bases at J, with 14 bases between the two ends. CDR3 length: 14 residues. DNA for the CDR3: TGCAGTGCTAGAGGGGACTCGCTCATGGAGACCCAGTACTTC. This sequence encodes CSARGDSLMETQYF.

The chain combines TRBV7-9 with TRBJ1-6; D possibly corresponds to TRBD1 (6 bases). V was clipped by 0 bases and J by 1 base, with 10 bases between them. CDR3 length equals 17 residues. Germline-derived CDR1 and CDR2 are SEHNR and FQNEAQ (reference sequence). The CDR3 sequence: CASSLAGGRSYNSPLHF. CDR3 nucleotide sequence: TGTGCCAGCAGCTTAGCCGGGGGCCGTTCCTATAATTCACCCCTCCACTTT.

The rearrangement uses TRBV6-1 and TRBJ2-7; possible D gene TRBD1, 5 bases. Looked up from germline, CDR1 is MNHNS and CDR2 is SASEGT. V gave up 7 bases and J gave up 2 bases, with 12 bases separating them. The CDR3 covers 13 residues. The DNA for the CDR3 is TGTGCCAGCACCGCGACAGACACCTACGAGCAGTACTTC. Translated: CASTATDTYEQYF.

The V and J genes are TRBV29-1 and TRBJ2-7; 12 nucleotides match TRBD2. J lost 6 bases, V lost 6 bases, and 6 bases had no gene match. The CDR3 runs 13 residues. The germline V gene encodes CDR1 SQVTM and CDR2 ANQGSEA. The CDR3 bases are TGCAGCGTCAGACTAGCGGGAGCTGGCGAGCAGTACTTC. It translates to CSVRLAGAGEQYF.